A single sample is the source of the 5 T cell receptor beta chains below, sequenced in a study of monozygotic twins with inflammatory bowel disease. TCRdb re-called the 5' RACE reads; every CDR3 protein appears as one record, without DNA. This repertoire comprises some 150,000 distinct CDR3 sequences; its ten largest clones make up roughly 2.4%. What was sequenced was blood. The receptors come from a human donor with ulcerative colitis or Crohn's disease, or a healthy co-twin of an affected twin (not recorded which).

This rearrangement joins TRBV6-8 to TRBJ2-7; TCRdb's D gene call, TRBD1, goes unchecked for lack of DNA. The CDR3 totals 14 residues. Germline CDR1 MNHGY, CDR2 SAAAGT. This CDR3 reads CASSRPTAAYEQYF.

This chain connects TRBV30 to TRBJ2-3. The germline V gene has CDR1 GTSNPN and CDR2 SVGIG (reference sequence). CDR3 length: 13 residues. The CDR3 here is CAWSVQGTDTQYF.

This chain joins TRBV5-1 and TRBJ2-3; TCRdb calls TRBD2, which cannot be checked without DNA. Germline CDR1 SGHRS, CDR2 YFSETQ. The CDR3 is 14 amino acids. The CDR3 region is CASSTTSGTDTQYF.

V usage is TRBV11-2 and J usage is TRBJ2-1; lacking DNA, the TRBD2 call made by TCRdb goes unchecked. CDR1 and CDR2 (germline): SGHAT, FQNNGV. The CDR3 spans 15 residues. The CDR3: CASGNGGGALNEQFF.

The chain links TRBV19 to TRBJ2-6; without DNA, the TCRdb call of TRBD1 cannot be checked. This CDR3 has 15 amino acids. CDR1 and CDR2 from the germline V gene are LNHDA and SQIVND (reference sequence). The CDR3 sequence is CASSIWGSGANVLTF.